This T cell receptor beta chain was identified during a study of blood T cell repertoires in COVID-19. Here immunoSEQ multiplex PCR was the method, and the copy in TCRdb shows in-frame clones only, minus some. The table lists about 260,000 clones, 80% to 90% of them singletons, with around 4.1% in the top ten. CDR3 length: 14 amino acids. Trimming took off 5 bases at V and 1 base at J, with 11 bases between the two ends. Germline V gene lookup returns CDR1 SGHAT and CDR2 FQDESV (reference sequence). The sample was PBMCs or T cells enriched from blood (not recorded which). V is TRBV11-1 and J is TRBJ1-1, with unresolved D. The clonotype was recovered from a man aged 25-45 years with acute COVID-19. CDR3 protein: CASSPNPGNTEAFF. The CDR3 DNA sequence: TGTGCCAGCAGCCCAAATCCGGGGAACACTGAAGCTTTCTTT.